What follows describes a single TCR beta chain. The record originates from a study of response to subunit inactivated influenza vaccine. TCRdb ran MiXCR on the RT-PCR reads and lists one entry per CDR3 protein. The sample includes just over 300,000 distinct CDR3 sequences, 20% to 25% of them seen just once. Sequencing was performed on PBMCs from blood, taken less than 22 months after vaccination. The sequence came from a man aged 50 to 75 who received an inactivated influenza vaccine.

The CDR3 DNA is TGTGCCAGCACCCCCCGGAGCTTAGGGGGGGACAATGAGCAGTTCTTC. Its protein product is CASTPRSLGGDNEQFF. The rearrangement uses TRBV3-1 and TRBJ2-1; a weak D match, TRBD2 (7 bases). Trimming shortened V by 7 bases and J by 5 bases, and 21 bases separated the two germline ends. Germline assignment: CDR1 LGHDT and CDR2 YNNKEL (reference sequence). CDR3 size: 16 residues.